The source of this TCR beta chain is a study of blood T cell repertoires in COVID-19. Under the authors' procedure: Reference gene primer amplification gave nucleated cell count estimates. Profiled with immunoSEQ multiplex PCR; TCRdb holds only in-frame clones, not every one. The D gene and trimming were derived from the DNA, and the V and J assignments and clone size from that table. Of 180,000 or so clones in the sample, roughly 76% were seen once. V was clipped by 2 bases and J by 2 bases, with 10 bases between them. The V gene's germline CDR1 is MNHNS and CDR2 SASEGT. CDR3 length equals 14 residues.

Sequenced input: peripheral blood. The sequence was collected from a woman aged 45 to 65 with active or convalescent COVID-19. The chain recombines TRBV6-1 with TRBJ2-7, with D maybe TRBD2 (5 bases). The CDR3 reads CASSEFQRAYEQYF. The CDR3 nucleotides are TGTGCCAGCAGTGAATTCCAGAGGGCCTACGAGCAGTACTTC.